The entry below gives a single TCR beta chain sequence along with its context. The researchers produced TCR beta cDNA from 500 ng total RNA with a constant-region primer. ARM-PCR was slightly modified, and three nested multiplex PCR rounds with it gave rise to the TCR beta libraries. TCRdb ran MiXCR on the multiplex PCR reads and lists one entry per CDR3 protein. The table lists around 330,000 distinct CDR3 sequences, 65% of them singletons. Researchers drew blood RNA from unsorted whole blood and extracted germline DNA as well. This entry belongs to a study of tumor-infiltrating lymphocytes in primary liver carcinoma. Turning to the study itself: Those enrolled were patients of both sexes, who were aged 30 to 69 years. Samples gave roughly 3.65 to 8 million productive TCRbeta reads, similar across tissue types.

Sequenced sample: peripheral blood. The TCR was taken from a man in his forties or fifties with primary liver carcinoma and hepatitis B virus infection.

Here the CDR3 reads CASSPRKNQPQHF. The CDR3 nucleotides are TGTGCCAGCAGCCCCCGGAAGAATCAGCCCCAGCATTTT. The chain uses TRBV28 and TRBJ1-5; D ambiguous. Trimming shortened V by 6 bases and J by 4 bases, and 10 bases separated the two germline ends. CDR1 MDHEN and CDR2 SYDVKM come from the germline V gene. This CDR3 contains 13 residues.